These T cell receptor beta chains were read from a single sample in a study of CD8+CD57+ T cells in acquired aplastic anemia. TCRdb re-analysed the reads in MiXCR, keeping a single row per CDR3 protein. The data contain tens of thousands of distinct CDR3 sequences, about 60% of them singletons. Input material: sorted CD4+, CD8+, or CD8+CD57+ T cells (not recorded which) from PBMCs. These receptors were taken from a human donor with aplastic anemia. Each CDR3 is given with its conserved first and last residue. A D gene is named only where the DNA matches it firmly. The size of a clone is reported for some rows only, either as once, few or many, or as a class for expanded clones.

V gene	J gene	D gene	clone size	CDR3 protein	CDR3 DNA
TRBV10-3	TRBJ2-5	TRBD2	-	CAISLGLAGESRETQYF	TGTGCCATCAGTCTTGGACTAGCGGGAGAAAGTCGAGAGACCCAGTACTTC
TRBV7-9	TRBJ2-5	-	many	CASSLMTVQETQYF	TGTGCCAGCAGCTTAATGACAGTCCAAGAGACCCAGTACTTC
TRBV15	TRBJ2-1	-	once	CATSRGAGNYNEQFF	TGTGCCACCAGCCGAGGAGCCGGGAACTACAATGAGCAGTTCTTC
TRBV24-1	TRBJ1-6	-	-	CATSDLVGSYNSPLHF	TGTGCCACCAGTGATTTGGTTGGCTCCTATAATTCACCCCTCCACTTT
TRBV2	TRBJ1-4	TRBD1	-	CASSPLGTANEKLFF	TGTGCCAGCAGTCCACTCGGGACAGCTAATGAAAAACTGTTTTTT
TRBV10-3	TRBJ2-7	-	-	CATVPSGGYEQYF	TGTGCCACCGTTCCCTCCGGGGGCTACGAGCAGTACTTC
TRBV10-3	TRBJ1-5	-	few	CAISQGGGGNQPQHF	TGTGCCATCAGTCAAGGGGGTGGCGGCAATCAGCCCCAGCATTTT
TRBV15	TRBJ2-1	TRBD2	-	CATSGGPSGGYNEQFF	TGTGCCACCAGCGGGGGCCCTAGCGGGGGGTACAATGAGCAGTTCTTC
TRBV19	TRBJ1-5	-	many	CASSMVPYQPQHF	TGTGCCAGTAGTATGGTTCCCTATCAGCCCCAGCATTTT
TRBV2	TRBJ1-2	-	-	CASREEDYGYTF	TGTGCCAGCAGGGAGGAGGACTATGGCTACACCTTC
TRBV20-1	TRBJ1-5	-	-	CSASQPKGGLGNQPQHF	TGCAGTGCTAGTCAGCCCAAGGGGGGATTAGGCAATCAGCCCCAGCATTTT
TRBV2	TRBJ1-6	-	-	CASSANGPIPGMPYNSPLHF	TGTGCCAGCAGTGCAAATGGGCCTATACCAGGGATGCCCTATAATTCACCCCTCCACTTT
TRBV2	TRBJ2-7	TRBD2	few	CASTSGYEQYF	TGTGCCAGCACTAGCGGCTACGAGCAGTACTTC
TRBV30	TRBJ2-1	-	few	CAWSGGTNYNEQFF	TGTGCCTGGAGTGGCGGGACAAACTACAATGAGCAGTTCTTC
TRBV2	TRBJ2-7	-	-	CASTNSPAPIYEQYF	TGTGCCAGCACCAATTCTCCTGCTCCTATATACGAGCAGTACTTC
TRBV29-1	TRBJ2-5	-	-	CSVARQTQYF	TGCAGCGTTGCCAGGCAGACCCAGTACTTC
TRBV6-1	TRBJ1-6	-	many	CASSELGLNSPLHF	TGTGCCAGCAGTGAGTTGGGCTTGAATTCACCCCTCCACTTT
TRBV29-1	TRBJ1-1	-	-	CRVVYPHLNTEAFF	TGCCGCGTTGTTTACCCTCATTTGAACACTGAAGCTTTCTTT
TRBV20-1	TRBJ1-5	-	many	CSARDMGNQPQHF	TGCAGTGCTAGAGATATGGGCAATCAGCCCCAGCATTTT
TRBV10-3	TRBJ2-7	-	-	CATITGPVSYEQYF	TGTGCCACGATCACGGGGCCCGTATCCTACGAGCAGTACTTC
TRBV2	TRBJ2-2	-	once	CASRQDTGELFF	TGTGCCAGCAGACAGGACACCGGGGAGCTGTTTTTT
TRBV10-3	TRBJ2-3	TRBD1	-	CASSYTQGVRNTDTQYF	TGTGCCAGCAGTTACACCCAGGGGGTGCGAAACACAGATACGCAGTATTTT
TRBV29-1	TRBJ1-1	-	-	CSVVELSTEAFF	TGCAGCGTTGTGGAATTGAGTACTGAAGCTTTCTTT
TRBV15	TRBJ1-5	-	few	CATSGYRDSNQPQHF	TGTGCCACCAGCGGGTACAGGGATAGCAATCAGCCCCAGCATTTT
TRBV10-3	TRBJ1-5	-	-	CATKPGLLTQPQHF	TGTGCCACTAAACCGGGACTTTTGACTCAGCCCCAGCATTTT
TRBV15	TRBJ1-2	-	-	CATGPGEGYGYTF	TGTGCCACCGGCCCAGGAGAGGGCTATGGCTACACCTTC
TRBV2	TRBJ2-7	-	-	CASSFRAGYEQYF	TGTGCCAGCAGTTTCAGGGCCGGCTACGAGCAGTACTTC
TRBV5-6	TRBJ2-1	-	many	CASSLGADNEQFF	TGTGCCAGCAGCTTAGGGGCCGACAATGAGCAGTTCTTC
TRBV25-1	TRBJ2-7	TRBD1	once	CASSPGQGAGEQYF	TGTGCCAGTAGTCCGGGACAGGGGGCCGGGGAGCAGTACTTC
TRBV30	TRBJ2-7	TRBD2	-	CAWSERGRNYEQYF	TGTGCCTGGAGTGAGCGGGGGCGCAACTACGAGCAGTACTTC
TRBV6-1	TRBJ1-2	-	-	CASSDQTGLGRYGYTF	TGTGCCAGCAGTGACCAGACAGGCCTCGGACGGTATGGCTACACCTTC
TRBV19	TRBJ2-1	-	-	CASSMWTVSYNEQFF	TGTGCCAGTAGTATGTGGACAGTCTCCTACAATGAGCAGTTCTTC
TRBV4-1	TRBJ1-5	-	few	CASSPEGREGNQPQHF	TGCGCCAGCAGCCCCGAAGGCAGGGAGGGCAATCAGCCCCAGCATTTT
TRBV7-2	TRBJ1-5	-	-	CASSYRVNNQPQHF	TGTGCCAGCAGCTACAGGGTTAACAATCAGCCCCAGCATTTT
TRBV2	TRBJ2-7	-	-	CASSERSDYEQYF	TGTGCCAGCAGTGAAAGGTCAGACTACGAGCAGTACTTC
TRBV6-1	TRBJ2-7	-	-	CASGPAALSEQYF	TGTGCCAGCGGCCCAGCTGCGCTGAGTGAGCAGTACTTC
TRBV10-3	TRBJ2-1	-	-	CAISEEQGTYNEQFF	TGTGCCATCAGTGAGGAACAGGGGACTTACAATGAGCAGTTCTTC
TRBV7-7	TRBJ2-3	TRBD2	-	CASSHGTSGSTDTQYF	TGTGCCAGCAGCCACGGGACTAGCGGAAGCACAGATACGCAGTATTTT
TRBV2	TRBJ1-2	TRBD1	-	CARQTGNEQYYGYTF	TGTGCCAGACAGACAGGGAACGAGCAGTACTATGGCTACACCTTC
TRBV9	TRBJ2-7	-	-	CASSVVGGHDEQYF	TGTGCCAGCAGCGTAGTTGGGGGACACGATGAGCAGTACTTC
TRBV15	TRBJ2-3	TRBD2	-	CATSRGLGGGTTDTQYF	TGTGCCACCAGCAGAGGGCTGGGCGGGGGGACCACAGATACGCAGTATTTT
TRBV6-1	TRBJ1-6	-	many	CASSDPQASPLHF	TGTGCCAGCAGTGACCCCCAAGCCTCACCCCTCCACTTT
TRBV19	TRBJ1-2	-	many	CASSLGQLDGYTF	TGTGCCAGTAGTTTGGGACAATTAGATGGCTACACCTTC
TRBV25-1	TRBJ2-5	-	once	CASSVRNLDPWETQYF	TGTGCCAGCAGTGTACGCAATCTCGATCCCTGGGAGACCCAGTACTTC
TRBV29-1	TRBJ2-2	TRBD2	-	CSVETGGDTGELFF	TGCAGCGTTGAGACGGGAGGAGACACCGGGGAGCTGTTTTTT
TRBV20-1	TRBJ1-2	TRBD1	once	CSASLQGYNGYTF	TGCAGTGCCAGCCTACAGGGGTACAATGGCTACACCTTC
TRBV10-3	TRBJ1-2	-	-	CASRSRQNYGYTF	TGTGCCAGCAGAAGCCGACAGAACTATGGCTACACCTTC